This TCR beta chain was retrieved from a study of CD8+ T cells in alopecia areata. Study context: Tofacitinib ran 6 to 18 months, followed by 6 months off drug.

Extracted RNA was reverse transcribed, and the resulting cDNA served as sequencing template. Produced via immunoSEQ multiplex PCR; TCRdb's table is partial and in-frame only. The table has about 76,000 clones, approximately 66% seen once. Only a few counts were recorded for this clone. Its specificity is not known. This CDR3 has 15 amino acids. V shed 5 bases, J shed 4 bases, and the junction held 7 bases outside the gene matches. Germline V gives CDR1 MDHEN, CDR2 SYDVKM. Treatment in this sample: oral pan-JAK inhibitor, 5-10 mg twice daily. Study-level results: The study found tofacitinib significantly decreased scalp clonality and expanded CD8+ clones among the top 100. In lesional scalp, particularly from alopecia totalis/universalis, clonality was higher than in normal scalp.

This sequence was found in a human donor with alopecia areata. The rearrangement joins TRBV28 to TRBJ2-5; TRBD1 matches at 10 bases. This specimen consisted of CD8+ T cells sorted from blood, obtained at week 24, from a patient treated with tofacitinib. In nucleotides, the CDR3 is TGTGCCAGCAGTCTTGACAGGGGGCATGTAGAGACCCAGTACTTC. Amino acids: CASSLDRGHVETQYF.